These 32 T cell receptor beta chains originate from one sample sequenced in a study of shared clonotypes between healthy human individuals. Using immunoSEQ multiplex PCR, the repertoire was profiled, and TCRdb retains in-frame clones only, with some absent. Counted here are over a million clones, around 98.5% occurring once; the ten biggest clones make up about 0.4%. Material for sequencing was naive CD4+ T cells sorted from blood. Subset specified: CD45RA+ positively selected. The receptors come from a man in his thirties or forties in good health.

CDR3 amino acids: CASSLINEQYF. CDR3 in DNA: TGTGCCAGCAGCTTAATCAACGAGCAGTACTTC. The V call is TRBV13, the J call TRBJ2-7; unclear D gene. CDR3 length: 11 residues. Germline CDR1 PRHDT, CDR2 FYEKMQ (reference sequence). Trimming shortened V by 2 bases and J by 5 bases, and 4 bases separated the two germline ends.

The V call is TRBV6-1, the J call TRBJ2-5; tentatively, D is TRBD1 or TRBD2 (5 bases each). Germline CDR1 is MNHNS and CDR2 is SASEGT. V shed 4 bases and J shed 1 base, with 16 bases lying between them. The CDR3 extends over 16 amino acids. CDR3 bases: TGTGCCAGCAGTGCACTAGAGGGGATCCCCCAAGAGACCCAGTACTTC. Translation: CASSALEGIPQETQYF.

This chain uses TRBV9 with TRBJ2-1; the match to TRBD2 covers 8 bases. V dropped 0 bases and J dropped 2; count of bases not matched to a gene: 4. The germline CDR1 and CDR2 sequences are SGDLS and YYNGEE. The CDR3 loop spans 16 amino acids. CDR3 residues: CASSVALAEAYNEQFF. Here the CDR3 DNA reads TGTGCCAGCAGCGTAGCACTAGCGGAAGCCTACAATGAGCAGTTCTTC. Variable domain in full (rest from reference TRBV9 and TRBJ2-1): DSGVTQTPKHLITATGQRVTLRCSPRSGDLSVYWYQQSLDQGLQFLIQYYNGEERAKGNILERFSAQQFPDLHSELNLSSLELGDSALYFCASSVALAEAYNEQFFGPGTRLTVL.

This clone has a single count. The chain recombines TRBV2 with TRBJ2-1; D remains ambiguous. The CDR3 sequence is 10 residues long. V lost 10 bases to trimming and J lost 7 bases, with 8 bases between them. In germline, CDR1 is SNHLY, CDR2 FYNNEI. CDR3 region: CATRRNEQFF. CDR3 coding DNA: TGTGCCACCCGACGAAATGAGCAGTTCTTC.

The chain carries TRBV27 and TRBJ1-1; TRBD1 matches at 7 bases. This CDR3 comprises 15 residues. CDR1 MNHEY and CDR2 SMNVEV come from the germline V gene (reference sequence). V lost 2 bases and J lost 3; bases outside the gene matches: 6. CDR3 region: CASSLMYRGDTEAFF. As DNA, the CDR3 is TGTGCCAGCAGTTTAATGTACAGGGGCGACACTGAAGCTTTCTTT.

This chain joins TRBV5-5 and TRBJ2-3; D not certain. The V end lost 4 bases, the J end lost 6 bases, and 12 bases lay between the germline ends. Germline V gene data show CDR1 as SGHKS and CDR2 as YYEKEE (reference sequence). The length of the CDR3 is 13 residues. The CDR3 region is CASSPAQRDTQYF. The DNA for the CDR3 is TGTGCCAGCAGCCCGGCTCAGAGGGATACGCAGTATTTT.

This chain links TRBV6-6 with TRBJ2-2; D gene uncertain. Germline loops: CDR1 MNHNY, CDR2 SVGAGI (reference sequence). This CDR3 comprises 14 residues. Trimming left V 0 bases short and J 9 bases short, with 11 bases between. The CDR3 here is CASSYSKKDRELFF. DNA of the CDR3: TGTGCCAGCAGTTACTCGAAGAAGGACCGGGAGCTGTTTTTT.

This rearrangement joins TRBV14 to TRBJ1-2; no clear D. V lost 5 bases to trimming and J lost 2 bases, with 12 bases between them. The CDR3 sequence is 14 residues long. Per germline, CDR1 SGHDN and CDR2 FVKESK. The DNA of the CDR3 is TGTGCCAGCAGCGTAAAGTCAGGAAACTATGGCTACACCTTC. Its protein product is CASSVKSGNYGYTF.

The gene calls are TRBV7-8 and TRBJ2-7, with TRBD2 matching 10 bases. Germline V lookup: CDR1 SGHVS, CDR2 FQNEAQ. The CDR3 runs to 14 residues. Unmatched junction bases numbered 0, after V lost 2 bases and J lost 2 bases. CDR3 loop: CASSLSGRAYEQYF. Here the CDR3 DNA reads TGTGCCAGCAGCTTAAGCGGGAGGGCCTACGAGCAGTACTTC.

The J gene is TRBJ2-5, the V gene TRBV7-9; D might be TRBD1 (6 bases). This CDR3 comprises 15 residues. Trimming stripped 5 bases from V and 10 bases from J, with 23 bases between. Germline V gives CDR1 SEHNR, CDR2 FQNEAQ (reference sequence). The DNA for the CDR3 is TGTGCCAGCAGCCCAGGCTGGGGGCGCTTGGGGGTCCAGTACTTC. Its translation: CASSPGWGRLGVQYF.

This clone occurred once. The rearrangement uses TRBV29-1 and TRBJ2-3; a possible D gene is TRBD1 (6 bases). The CDR3 loop spans 13 amino acids. The V end lost 6 bases, the J end lost 5 bases, and 15 bases lay between the germline ends. Germline V gives CDR1 SQVTM, CDR2 ANQGSEA. The DNA for the CDR3 is TGCAGCGTGGGGGCGCAGGGAGTAGATACGCAGTATTTT. This encodes CSVGAQGVDTQYF.

The chain employs TRBV28 and TRBJ1-1; D is unclear. Deletions cut 2 bases from V and 3 bases from J, with 10 bases between. Germline lookup yields CDR1 MDHEN and CDR2 SYDVKM. This CDR3 is 14 amino acids long. For the CDR3, the DNA is TGTGCCAGCAGTTTAGAGGCCAGCCACACTGAAGCTTTCTTT. Protein sequence: CASSLEASHTEAFF. Combining the CDR3 with reference TRBV28 and TRBJ1-1 gives the whole variable domain DVKVTQSSRYLVKRTGEKVFLECVQDMDHENMFWYRQDPGLGLRLIYFSYDVKMKEKGDIPEGYSVSREKKERFSLILESASTNQTSMYLCASSLEASHTEAFFGQGTRLTVV.

The rearrangement joins TRBV18 to TRBJ2-7, with TRBD1 matching over 7 bases. J lost 2 bases, V lost 6 bases, and 13 bases had no gene match. Germline loops: CDR1 KGHSH, CDR2 LQKENI. The CDR3 has 16 amino acids. DNA of the CDR3: TGTGCCAGCTCCATCGACGGGCACAGGGGTGCCTACGAGCAGTACTTC. Translated: CASSIDGHRGAYEQYF.

The rearrangement joins TRBV11-3 to TRBJ2-3; TRBD2 might be the D (6 bases). Per germline, CDR1 SGHNT and CDR2 YENEEA. Trimming cost V 5 bases and J 4 bases, with 10 bases left between them. The CDR3 runs to 13 residues. The DNA for the CDR3 is TGTGCCAGCAGCCTCCGACTAGCAGATACGCAGTATTTT. Encoded protein: CASSLRLADTQYF.

The V call is TRBV7-9, the J call TRBJ1-4; 10 nucleotides agree with TRBD1. The CDR3 has 16 residues. V lost 5 bases, J lost 8 bases, and 11 bases stayed unmatched. The germline CDR1 and CDR2 sequences are SEHNR and FQNEAQ (reference sequence). CDR3 DNA: TGTGCCAGCAGCCAAGCCCTCGGGACAGGGGACGAAAAACTGTTTTTT. It encodes CASSQALGTGDEKLFF.

This rearrangement joins TRBV30 to TRBJ2-1; D is perhaps TRBD2 (6 bases). Trimming took 4 bases from V and 1 from J, leaving 20 bases between them. This CDR3 has 17 amino acids. Germline-derived CDR1 and CDR2 are GTSNPN and SVGIG (reference sequence). CDR3 nucleotide sequence: TGTGCCTGGAATTGGGGGAGGACAACGGAATCCTACAATGAGCAGTTCTTC. Translation gives CAWNWGRTTESYNEQFF.

The CDR3 loop is CASSLDLPPGDYEQYF. The CDR3 bases are TGTGCCAGCAGCTTAGATTTGCCACCCGGAGACTACGAGCAGTACTTC. The chain combines TRBV11-2 with TRBJ2-7; D ambiguous. Trimming left V 0 bases short and J 3 bases short, with 15 bases between. The CDR3 sequence is 16 residues long. CDR1 and CDR2 from the germline V gene are SGHAT and FQNNGV.

V is TRBV28 and J is TRBJ2-2; the D is unclear. This CDR3 contains 12 residues. Trimming stripped 2 bases from V and 10 bases from J, with 8 bases between. Germline V gives CDR1 MDHEN, CDR2 SYDVKM. CDR3 region: CASSLQTKELFF. CDR3 nucleotide sequence: TGTGCCAGCAGTTTACAAACTAAGGAGCTGTTTTTT.

The chain joins TRBV28 to TRBJ2-1; TRBD2 aligns across 10 bases. Germline V CDR1 and CDR2: MDHEN, SYDVKM. The CDR3 has 16 residues. Trimming at V came to 2 bases and at J to 9 bases, leaving 10 bases not matched to a gene. The CDR3 spells CASSLVLAGVMIEQFF. The CDR3 DNA sequence: TGTGCCAGCAGTTTAGTTCTAGCGGGAGTCATGATTGAGCAGTTCTTC.

V gene TRBV9 combines with J gene TRBJ2-3; D gene uncertain. V was trimmed by 0 bases and J by 1 base, leaving 6 bases between them. CDR3 length: 14 residues. CDR1 and CDR2 (germline): SGDLS, YYNGEE. The CDR3 bases are TGTGCCAGCAGCGTAGACTGGGGCACAGATACGCAGTATTTT. This encodes CASSVDWGTDTQYF.

The chain recombines TRBV29-1 with TRBJ2-2; D is tentatively TRBD1 or TRBD2 (6 bases each). Trimming removed 7 bases from V and 0 bases from J, with 15 bases in between. Germline lookup yields CDR1 SQVTM and CDR2 ANQGSEA. The CDR3 runs 15 residues. CDR3 region: CSARGTPTNTGELFF. DNA of the CDR3: TGCAGCGCCCGGGGGACACCAACGAACACCGGGGAGCTGTTTTTT.

This clone was detected only once. The genes are TRBV2 and TRBJ2-1; TRBD1 might be the D (5 bases). Germline CDR1 is SNHLY and CDR2 is FYNNEI. The CDR3 covers 14 residues. The germline V and J ends were trimmed by 5 bases and 2 bases, with 10 bases remaining between them. CDR3 coding DNA: TGTGCCAGCAGTCCCAGGGTCGCCTACAATGAGCAGTTCTTC. It encodes CASSPRVAYNEQFF. The variable domain in full, completed from reference TRBV2 and TRBJ2-1, reads EPEVTQTPSHQVTQMGQEVILRCVPISNHLYFYWYRQILGQKVEFLVSFYNNEISEKSEIFDDQFSVERPDGSNFTLKIRSTKLEDSAMYFCASSPRVAYNEQFFGPGTRLTVL.

This sequence joins TRBV7-2 and TRBJ2-3; TRBD2 matches 11 bases. The CDR3 runs to 19 residues. With 5 bases clipped from V and 7 bases from J, the junction kept 20 bases outside the gene matches. CDR1 is SGHTA, CDR2 FQGNSA, per germline. The CDR3 reads CASSRGSRRRLAGRNTQYF. The CDR3 bases are TGTGCCAGCAGCAGAGGATCCCGTCGTCGACTAGCGGGACGAAATACGCAGTATTTT.

The V call is TRBV11-1, the J call TRBJ1-1, with 9 positions matching TRBD1. The germline V gene has CDR1 SGHAT and CDR2 FQDESV (reference sequence). V was pared by 4 bases and J by 8 bases, with 11 bases of the junction left unmatched. The CDR3 runs 15 residues. CDR3 DNA: TGTGCCAGCAGCTCCCAAAGTCACAGGGGGCGAGAAGCTTTCTTT. Its protein is CASSSQSHRGREAFF.

The CDR3 coding sequence is TGTGCCAGCAGCACACTAGGTCCTACGGAGCAGTACTTC. This encodes CASSTLGPTEQYF. The rearrangement links TRBV7-2 to TRBJ2-7, with D possibly TRBD2 on 5 matching bases. CDR3 length equals 13 residues. Germline CDR1 SGHTA, CDR2 FQGNSA. V was cut by 5 bases and J by 7 bases, with 15 bases left in between.

The V gene is TRBV6-5, the J gene TRBJ1-3; D remains unclear. The CDR3 totals 15 residues. In germline, CDR1 is MNHEY, CDR2 SVGAGI. The V end was cut by 5 bases, the J end by 0 bases, with 11 bases between. The CDR3 DNA follows: TGTGCCAGCAGTCCGAAGGCGAACTCTGGAAACACCATATATTTT. This encodes CASSPKANSGNTIYF.

This chain joins TRBV28 and TRBJ1-1, with TRBD1 as a possible D gene (6 bases). CDR3 size: 14 residues. The germline V and J ends were trimmed by 6 bases and 4 bases, with 15 bases remaining between them. CDR1 MDHEN and CDR2 SYDVKM come from the germline V gene. CDR3 nucleotide sequence: TGTGCCAGCAGCCGGAGGGGGGTGGGCACTGAAGCTTTCTTT. It specifies CASSRRGVGTEAFF.

The V gene is TRBV6-1, the J gene TRBJ1-1; D gene ambiguous. V was trimmed by 1 base and J by 1 base, leaving 10 bases between them. The length of the CDR3 is 15 residues. Germline V CDR1 and CDR2: MNHNS, SASEGT. The CDR3: CASSEGWQPNTEAFF. The CDR3, as DNA: TGTGCCAGCAGTGAAGGGTGGCAACCGAACACTGAAGCTTTCTTT.

The V gene is TRBV2, the J gene TRBJ2-7, with 14 bases that match TRBD2. Germline CDR1 reads SNHLY; CDR2 reads FYNNEI. Trimming at V came to 6 bases and at J to 4 bases, leaving 14 bases not matched to a gene. The CDR3 has 18 amino acids. The CDR3 nucleotides are TGTGCCAGCAGAGTCCCGGGACTAGCGGGAGACGGGGGGTACGAGCAGTACTTC. It is translated as CASRVPGLAGDGGYEQYF.

This chain uses TRBV28 with TRBJ2-3; TRBD1 is a possible D gene (5 bases). Germline CDR1 MDHEN, CDR2 SYDVKM. The CDR3 covers 14 residues. V shed 2 bases and J shed 1 base, with 7 bases lying between them. The CDR3 DNA sequence: TGTGCCAGCAGTTTAATACAGGGCACAGATACGCAGTATTTT. Encoded protein: CASSLIQGTDTQYF.

CDR3 nucleotide sequence: TGTGCCAGCAGTGAAGCAGGGGGACTTGGCTACACCTTC. Its protein product is CASSEAGGLGYTF. The chain links TRBV2 to TRBJ1-2; the D gene is possibly TRBD1 (6 bases). This CDR3 is built from 13 residues. The germline V and J ends were trimmed by 0 bases and 7 bases, with 9 bases remaining between them. The V gene's germline CDR1 is SNHLY and CDR2 FYNNEI.

J is TRBJ2-7 and V is TRBV7-2; the match to TRBD1 covers 8 bases. V trimming: 5 bases; J trimming: 2 bases; junction bases outside the gene matches: 5. Germline CDR1 SGHTA, CDR2 FQGNSA. CDR3 length: 14 residues. CDR3 in DNA: TGTGCCAGCAGCCGACAGGGGCCTCCCTACGAGCAGTACTTC. It translates to CASSRQGPPYEQYF.